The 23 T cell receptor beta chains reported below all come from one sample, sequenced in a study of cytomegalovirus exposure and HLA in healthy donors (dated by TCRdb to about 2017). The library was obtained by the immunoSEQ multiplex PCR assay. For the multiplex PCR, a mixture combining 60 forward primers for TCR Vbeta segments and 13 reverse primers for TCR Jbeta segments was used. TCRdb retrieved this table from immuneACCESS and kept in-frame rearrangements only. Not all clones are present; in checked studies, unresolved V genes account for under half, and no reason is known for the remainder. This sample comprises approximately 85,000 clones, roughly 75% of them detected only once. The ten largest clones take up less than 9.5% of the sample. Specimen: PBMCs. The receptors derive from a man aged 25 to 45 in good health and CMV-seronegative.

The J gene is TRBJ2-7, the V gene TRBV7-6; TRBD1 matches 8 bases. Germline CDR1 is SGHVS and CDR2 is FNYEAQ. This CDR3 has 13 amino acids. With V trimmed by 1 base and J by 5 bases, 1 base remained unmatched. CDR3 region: CASSLGTGHEQYF. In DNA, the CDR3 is TGTGCCAGCAGCTTAGGGACAGGGCACGAGCAGTACTTC.

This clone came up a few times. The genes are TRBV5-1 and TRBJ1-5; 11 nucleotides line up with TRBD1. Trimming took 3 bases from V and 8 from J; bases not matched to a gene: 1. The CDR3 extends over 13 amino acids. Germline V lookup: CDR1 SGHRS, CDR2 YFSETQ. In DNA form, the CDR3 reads TGCGCCAGCAGCTGGGGACAGGGGGAGCCCCAGCATTTT. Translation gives CASSWGQGEPQHF.

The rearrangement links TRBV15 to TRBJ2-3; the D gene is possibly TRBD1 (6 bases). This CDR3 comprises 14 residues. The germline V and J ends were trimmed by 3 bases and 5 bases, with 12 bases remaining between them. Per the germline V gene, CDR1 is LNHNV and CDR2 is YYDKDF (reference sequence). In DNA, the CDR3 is TGTGCCACCAGCAGGGGAACCAGGGGAGATACGCAGTATTTT. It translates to CATSRGTRGDTQYF.

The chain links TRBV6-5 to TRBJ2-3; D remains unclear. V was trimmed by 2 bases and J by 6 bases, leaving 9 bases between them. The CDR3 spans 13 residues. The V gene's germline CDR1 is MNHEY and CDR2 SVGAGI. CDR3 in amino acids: CASSYAPQDTQYF. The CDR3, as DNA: TGTGCCAGCAGTTACGCCCCTCAGGATACGCAGTATTTT.

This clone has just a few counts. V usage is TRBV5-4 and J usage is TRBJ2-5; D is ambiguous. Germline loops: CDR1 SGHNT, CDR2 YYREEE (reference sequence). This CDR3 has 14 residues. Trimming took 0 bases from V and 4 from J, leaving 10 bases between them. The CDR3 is CASSLEIRGETQYF. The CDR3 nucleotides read TGTGCCAGCAGCTTGGAAATCCGAGGAGAGACCCAGTACTTC.

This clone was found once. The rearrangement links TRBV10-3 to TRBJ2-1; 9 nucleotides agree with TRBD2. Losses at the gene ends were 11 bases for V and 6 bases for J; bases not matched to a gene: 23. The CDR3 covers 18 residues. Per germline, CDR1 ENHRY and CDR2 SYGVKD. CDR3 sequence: CALKRAGGLRLGRNEQFF. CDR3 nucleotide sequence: TGTGCCCTAAAAAGGGCGGGAGGGCTAAGGCTTGGGCGCAATGAGCAGTTCTTC.

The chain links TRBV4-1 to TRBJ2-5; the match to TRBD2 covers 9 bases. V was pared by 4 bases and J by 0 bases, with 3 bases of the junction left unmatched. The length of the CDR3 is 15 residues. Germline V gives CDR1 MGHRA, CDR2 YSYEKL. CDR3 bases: TGCGCCAGCAGCCCTAGCGGGGTCTACCAAGAGACCCAGTACTTC. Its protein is CASSPSGVYQETQYF.

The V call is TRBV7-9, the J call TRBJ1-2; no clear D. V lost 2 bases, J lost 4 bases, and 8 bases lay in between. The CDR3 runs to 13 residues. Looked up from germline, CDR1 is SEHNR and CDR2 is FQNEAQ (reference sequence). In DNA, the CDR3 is TGTGCCAGCAGCTTAAGCGAGGGCTATGGCTACACCTTC. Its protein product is CASSLSEGYGYTF. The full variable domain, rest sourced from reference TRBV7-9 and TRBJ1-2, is DTGVSQNPRHKITKRGQNVTFRCDPISEHNRLYWYRQTLGQGPEFLTYFQNEAQLEKSRLLSDRFSAERPKGSFSTLEIQRTEQGDSAMYLCASSLSEGYGYTFGSGTRLTVV.

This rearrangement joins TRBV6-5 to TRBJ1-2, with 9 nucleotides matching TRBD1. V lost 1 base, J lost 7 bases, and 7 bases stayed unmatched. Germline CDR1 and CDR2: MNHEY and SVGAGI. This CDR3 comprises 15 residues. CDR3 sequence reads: CASSYFGQGQVGYTF. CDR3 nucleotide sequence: TGTGCCAGCAGTTACTTCGGACAGGGGCAAGTTGGCTACACCTTC.

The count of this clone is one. In nucleotides, the CDR3 is TGTGCCAGCAGCCAAGATCTGTGCAGGGGATTCTCCTACGAGCAGTACTTC. This encodes CASSQDLCRGFSYEQYF. This rearrangement joins TRBV4-2 to TRBJ2-7; weak D call: TRBD1 (6 bases). Germline V gene data show CDR1 as LGHNA and CDR2 as YNFKEQ. V was trimmed by 0 bases and J by 0 bases, leaving 15 bases between them. This CDR3 is 17 amino acids long.

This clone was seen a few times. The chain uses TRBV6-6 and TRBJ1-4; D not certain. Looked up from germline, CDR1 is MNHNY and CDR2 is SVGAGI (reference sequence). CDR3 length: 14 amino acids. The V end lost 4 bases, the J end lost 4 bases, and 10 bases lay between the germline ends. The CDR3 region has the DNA TGTGCCAGCAGTTCCTCCACTTTTAATGAAAAACTGTTTTTT. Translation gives CASSSSTFNEKLFF.

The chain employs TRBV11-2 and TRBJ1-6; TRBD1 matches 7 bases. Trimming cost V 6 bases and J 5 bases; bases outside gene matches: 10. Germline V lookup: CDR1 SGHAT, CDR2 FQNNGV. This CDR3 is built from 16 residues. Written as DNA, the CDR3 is TGTGCCAGCAGGTACCAAGGGGGGACAGATAATTCACCCCTCCACTTT. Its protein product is CASRYQGGTDNSPLHF.

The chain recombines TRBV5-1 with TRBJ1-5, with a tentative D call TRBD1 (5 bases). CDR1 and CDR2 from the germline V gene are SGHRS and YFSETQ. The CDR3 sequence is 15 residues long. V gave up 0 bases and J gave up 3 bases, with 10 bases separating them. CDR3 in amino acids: CASSLDLGANQPQHF. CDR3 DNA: TGCGCCAGCAGCTTGGACCTAGGGGCCAATCAGCCCCAGCATTTT.

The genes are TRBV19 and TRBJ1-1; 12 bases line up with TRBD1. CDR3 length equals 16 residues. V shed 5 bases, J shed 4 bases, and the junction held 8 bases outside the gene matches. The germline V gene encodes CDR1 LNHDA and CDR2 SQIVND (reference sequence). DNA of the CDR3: TGTGCCAGTAGTGCCCGGGACAGGGGGCCCAGCACTGAAGCTTTCTTT. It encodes CASSARDRGPSTEAFF.

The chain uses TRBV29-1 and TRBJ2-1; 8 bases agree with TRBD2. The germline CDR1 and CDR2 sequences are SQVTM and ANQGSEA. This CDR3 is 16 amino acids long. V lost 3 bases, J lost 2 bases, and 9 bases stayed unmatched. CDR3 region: CSVDFIVAGPYNEQFF. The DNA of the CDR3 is TGCAGCGTTGACTTTATAGTAGCGGGGCCCTACAATGAGCAGTTCTTC.

CDR3 in DNA: TGCGCCAGCAGCCAAGATAGGGTAGGGGGCGAGCAGTACTTC. Translation gives CASSQDRVGGEQYF. V usage is TRBV4-1 and J usage is TRBJ2-7, with D possibly matching TRBD1 (6 bases). The CDR3 spans 14 residues. V was trimmed by 0 bases and J by 6 bases, leaving 12 bases between them. Germline loops: CDR1 MGHRA, CDR2 YSYEKL.

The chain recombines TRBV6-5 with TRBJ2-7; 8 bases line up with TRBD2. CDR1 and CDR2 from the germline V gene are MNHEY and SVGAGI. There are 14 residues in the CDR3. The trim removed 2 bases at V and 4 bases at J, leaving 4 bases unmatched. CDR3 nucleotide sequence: TGTGCCAGCAGTTACAGGCGGGGGGCGTACGAGCAGTACTTC. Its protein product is CASSYRRGAYEQYF.

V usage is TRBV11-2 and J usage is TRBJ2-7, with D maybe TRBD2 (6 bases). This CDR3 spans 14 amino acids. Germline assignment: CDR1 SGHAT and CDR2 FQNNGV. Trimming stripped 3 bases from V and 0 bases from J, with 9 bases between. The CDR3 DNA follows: TGTGCCAGCAGCTTCGGCGGGAACTCCTACGAGCAGTACTTC. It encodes CASSFGGNSYEQYF.

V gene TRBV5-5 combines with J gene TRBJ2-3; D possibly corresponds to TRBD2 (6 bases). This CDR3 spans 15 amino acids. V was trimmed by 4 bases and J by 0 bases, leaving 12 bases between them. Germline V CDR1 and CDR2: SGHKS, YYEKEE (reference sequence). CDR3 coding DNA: TGTGCCAGCAGCCCGGGGACTCTTAGCACAGATACGCAGTATTTT. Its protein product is CASSPGTLSTDTQYF. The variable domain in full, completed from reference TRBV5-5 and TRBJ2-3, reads DAGVTQSPTHLIKTRGQQVTLRCSPISGHKSVSWYQQVLGQGPQFIFQYYEKEERGRGNFPDRFSARQFPNYSSELNVNALLLGDSALYLCASSPGTLSTDTQYFGPGTRLTVL.

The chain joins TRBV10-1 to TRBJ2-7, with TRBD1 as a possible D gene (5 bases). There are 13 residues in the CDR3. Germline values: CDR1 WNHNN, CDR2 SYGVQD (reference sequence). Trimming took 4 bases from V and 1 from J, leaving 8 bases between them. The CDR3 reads CASSVDRSYEQYF. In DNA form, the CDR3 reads TGCGCCAGCAGTGTCGACAGATCCTACGAGCAGTACTTC.

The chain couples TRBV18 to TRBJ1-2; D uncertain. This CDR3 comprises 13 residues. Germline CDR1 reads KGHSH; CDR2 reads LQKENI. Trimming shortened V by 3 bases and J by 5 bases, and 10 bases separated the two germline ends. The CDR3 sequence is CASSPTEGYGYTF. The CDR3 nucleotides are TGTGCCAGCTCACCTACCGAGGGTTATGGCTACACCTTC.

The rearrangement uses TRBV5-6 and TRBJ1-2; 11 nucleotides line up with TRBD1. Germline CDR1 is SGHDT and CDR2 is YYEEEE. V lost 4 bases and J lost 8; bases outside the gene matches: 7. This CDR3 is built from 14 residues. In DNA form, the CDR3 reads TGTGCCAGCAGCCGGGACAGGGGGTGGTTCGGCTACACCTTC. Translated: CASSRDRGWFGYTF.

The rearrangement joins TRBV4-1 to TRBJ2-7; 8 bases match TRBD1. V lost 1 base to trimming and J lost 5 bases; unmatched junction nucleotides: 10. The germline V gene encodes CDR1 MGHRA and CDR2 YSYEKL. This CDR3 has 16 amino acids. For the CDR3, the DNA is TGCGCCAGCAGCCAAGTGACAGGGGCTCTTCTCGACGAGCAGTACTTC. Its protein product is CASSQVTGALLDEQYF.